This T cell receptor beta chain is from a study of cytomegalovirus exposure and HLA in healthy donors. Use of 60 Vbeta and 13 Jbeta primers characterized the PCR. As processed by the authors: Among the unique TCR beta chains that a later analysis counted, roughly 80 million in all, 9.5 million to 12 million were shared. Sequenced by immunoSEQ multiplex PCR; TCRdb stores in-frame clones only, minus some. For V, J and clone size, that table is used; D and trimming come from the DNA. Among under 100,000 clones, around 76% were seen once, and the ten largest hold approximately 6%. Between the trimmed V and J ends, which lost 5 bases and 0 bases, there was a span of 5 bases. The CDR3 consists of 13 residues. Per the germline V gene, CDR1 is MDHEN and CDR2 is SYDVKM.

The rearrangement joins TRBV28 to TRBJ1-3; D is undetermined. The TCR comes from a man between 18 and 29 years old in good health and CMV-seropositive. The sequenced material came from PBMCs. The CDR3 sequence: CASSLFSGNTIYF. CDR3 DNA: TGTGCCAGCAGTCTCTTCTCTGGAAACACCATATATTTT.